Listed here are 19 T cell receptor beta chains from one sample, sequenced in a study of T cells after yellow fever vaccination. TCRdb re-called the 5' RACE reads through MiXCR, storing one row per CDR3 protein. Among a few hundred thousand distinct CDR3 sequences listed, roughly 3.5% were seen once. Sequencing was performed on PBMCs, taken on the day of the yellow fever booster vaccination. Receptor source: a man aged 18-30 years who received the YFV17D yellow fever vaccine.

The chain employs TRBV7-3 and TRBJ1-1, with D unresolved. Trimming pared 3 bases from V and 5 bases from J, leaving 10 bases between. Looked up from germline, CDR1 is SGHTA and CDR2 is FQGTGA. This CDR3 contains 13 residues. CDR3 in DNA: TGTGCCAGCAGCTTCTCAGGATGGACTGAAGCTTTCTTT. This sequence encodes CASSFSGWTEAFF. Together with reference TRBV7-3 and TRBJ1-1, the CDR3 gives the full variable domain: GAGVSQTPSNKVTEKGKYVELRCDPISGHTALYWYRQSLGQGPEFLIYFQGTGAADDSGLPNDRFFAVRPEGSVSTLKIQRTERGDSAVYLCASSFSGWTEAFFGQGTRLTVV.

The sample holds many counts of this clonotype. V is TRBV7-2 and J is TRBJ1-4; D ambiguous. V gave up 1 base and J gave up 7 bases, with 19 bases separating them. Germline lookup yields CDR1 SGHTA and CDR2 FQGNSA. The CDR3 runs to 17 residues. The CDR3 is CASSLGLGGGSSEKLFF. The CDR3 nucleotides are TGTGCCAGCAGCTTAGGTCTTGGAGGAGGATCTAGTGAAAAACTGTTTTTT.

The chain couples TRBV9 to TRBJ2-5, with D perhaps given as TRBD1 or TRBD2 (5 bases each). The CDR3 length is 12 residues. Germline-derived CDR1 and CDR2 are SGDLS and YYNGEE. V shed 7 bases and J shed 4 bases, with 11 bases lying between them. CDR3 coding DNA: TGTGCCAGCTCGGGACGGAGAGAGACCCAGTACTTC. Translated, it gives CASSGRRETQYF.

The chain couples TRBV5-1 to TRBJ1-2; D is undetermined. The germline V and J ends were trimmed by 4 bases and 2 bases, with 18 bases remaining between them. The germline gives CDR1 SGHRS, CDR2 YFSETQ. The CDR3 has 16 amino acids. CDR3: CASSAPPAAANYGYTF. The CDR3, as DNA: TGCGCCAGCAGCGCCCCTCCAGCTGCGGCGAACTATGGCTACACCTTC.

This clonotype was recorded at least ten times. The chain carries TRBV7-2 and TRBJ2-1, with 8 bases matching TRBD2. CDR1 and CDR2 (germline): SGHTA, FQGNSA. J gave up 9 bases and V 5 bases, and 15 bases lay outside the gene matches. The CDR3 contains 16 residues. CDR3 amino acids: CASSLTGGVATFEQFF. The CDR3 DNA follows: TGTGCCAGCAGCCTTACGGGGGGGGTAGCGACCTTTGAGCAGTTCTTC. Filled out from reference TRBV7-2 and TRBJ2-1, the complete variable domain reads GAGVSQSPSNKVTEKGKDVELRCDPISGHTALYWYRQSLGQGLEFLIYFQGNSAPDKSGLPSDRFSAERTGGSVSTLTIQRTQQEDSAVYLCASSLTGGVATFEQFFGPGTRLTVL.

This clonotype was detected a few times. The genes are TRBV7-2 and TRBJ2-1; D is undetermined. The V gene's germline CDR1 is SGHTA and CDR2 FQGNSA. V was cut by 2 bases and J by 4 bases, with 6 bases left in between. CDR3 length: 13 amino acids. The CDR3 spells CASSLTPYNEQFF. The CDR3 DNA follows: TGTGCCAGCAGCTTAACGCCTTACAATGAGCAGTTCTTC.

The CDR3 sequence: CASSLGQGPNEQFF. The CDR3 nucleotides are TGTGCCAGCAGTTTAGGCCAGGGCCCCAATGAGCAGTTCTTC. The V gene is TRBV12-3 or TRBV12-4, the J gene TRBJ2-1, with D possibly matching TRBD1 (5 bases). V was clipped by 1 base and J by 6 bases, with 10 bases between them. CDR3 length: 14 amino acids.

Note on this clonotype: A read error may be the cause here, since a much bigger clone is one base away. V and J are TRBV4-3 and TRBJ2-2; 8 bases match TRBD2. The ends lost 3 bases at V and 4 bases at J; junction bases unmatched: 10. The CDR3 is 17 residues long. CDR1 is LGHNA and CDR2 is YSLEER in the germline V gene. CDR3 nucleotides: TGCGCCAGCAGCCATCGACTATCGGGGGGGCCCACCGGGGAGCTGTTTTTT. Its translation: CASSHRLSGGPTGELFF.

This clonotype occurred many times. V gene TRBV4-2 combines with J gene TRBJ1-3; D is undetermined. Germline assignment: CDR1 LGHNA and CDR2 YNFKEQ. Trimming left V 0 bases short and J 2 bases short, with 8 bases between. This CDR3 is built from 15 residues. The CDR3 DNA follows: TGTGCCAGCAGCCAAGAGGTATTGGCTGGAAACACCATATATTTT. Its translation: CASSQEVLAGNTIYF.

The CDR3 loop is CASSDRVMAEAFF. For the CDR3, the DNA is TGCGCCAGCAGTGACAGGGTCATGGCTGAAGCTTTCTTT. The chain joins TRBV10-2 to TRBJ1-1; D is perhaps TRBD1 (5 bases). The CDR3 contains 13 residues. V lost 3 bases, J lost 6 bases, and 11 bases lay in between. The germline CDR1 and CDR2 sequences are WSHSY and SAAADI.

This clonotype has only a few counts. The rearrangement joins TRBV5-1 to TRBJ1-5; D unclear. This CDR3 has 14 residues. V was cut by 1 base and J by 3 bases, with 8 bases left in between. CDR1 and CDR2 from the germline V gene are SGHRS and YFSETQ. CDR3 nucleotides: TGCGCCAGCAGCTTGAACGGAATCAATCAGCCCCAGCATTTT. The encoded protein is CASSLNGINQPQHF.

This clonotype was seen a few times. V is TRBV29-1 and J is TRBJ1-1; perhaps TRBD1 as D (6 bases). The CDR3 spans 12 residues. Germline V gives CDR1 SQVTM, CDR2 ANQGSEA. V shed 6 bases and J shed 3 bases, with 11 bases lying between them. CDR3 sequence: CSVEGGYTEAFF. CDR3 DNA sequence: TGCAGCGTAGAGGGGGGATACACTGAAGCTTTCTTT.

At least ten counts were recorded for this clonotype. The chain joins TRBV9 to TRBJ2-7, with TRBD2 matching over 7 bases. The CDR3 has 15 amino acids. Germline assignment: CDR1 SGDLS and CDR2 YYNGEE. V was clipped by 0 bases and J by 3 bases; unmatched bases: 6. As DNA, the CDR3 is TGTGCCAGCAGCGTAGGCGGGCGGGGGTACTACGAGCAGTACTTC. This gives the protein CASSVGGRGYYEQYF.

At least ten counts were recorded for this clonotype. The V gene is TRBV12-3 or TRBV12-4, the J gene TRBJ2-5; 9 nucleotides align to TRBD2. This CDR3 spans 15 amino acids. V lost 5 bases to trimming and J lost 2 bases; unmatched junction nucleotides: 6. The CDR3 protein is CASSTGLARQETQYF. CDR3 coding DNA: TGTGCCAGCAGTACCGGACTAGCGAGACAAGAGACCCAGTACTTC.

This clonotype turned up a few times. The genes are TRBV9 and TRBJ2-5; D is unresolved. Germline-derived CDR1 and CDR2 are SGDLS and YYNGEE. V lost 4 bases and J 2 bases, leaving 12 bases between the germline ends. The CDR3 is made up of 14 amino acids. CDR3 DNA sequence: TGTGCCAGCAGCACCAACTTGGCTCAAGAGACCCAGTACTTC. Translating gives CASSTNLAQETQYF.

The gene calls are TRBV7-9 and TRBJ2-5; tentative D call: TRBD2 (7 bases). This CDR3 is 15 amino acids long. Germline CDR1 SEHNR, CDR2 FQNEAQ (reference sequence). With 10 bases removed from V and 3 bases from J, the gap between germline ends came to 21 bases. The CDR3 sequence is CATRTGGLGEETQYF. The CDR3 DNA reads TGTGCCACCCGGACGGGGGGCTTGGGGGAAGAGACCCAGTACTTC.

This clonotype was seen ten or more times. The chain employs TRBV7-6 and TRBJ2-2; tentatively, D is TRBD2 (6 bases). The germline V gene encodes CDR1 SGHVS and CDR2 FNYEAQ. The V and J ends lost 4 bases and 2 bases respectively, with 8 bases between them. The CDR3 is made up of 14 amino acids. The CDR3 DNA sequence: TGTGCCAGCAGCTCGGGGACTAACACCGGGGAGCTGTTTTTT. Protein product: CASSSGTNTGELFF.

This clonotype was recorded at least ten times. The chain joins TRBV29-1 to TRBJ2-7; TRBD1 aligns across 9 bases. Looked up from germline, CDR1 is SQVTM and CDR2 is ANQGSEA. The CDR3 runs to 12 residues. V shed 7 bases, J shed 7 bases, and the junction held 8 bases outside the gene matches. CDR3 sequence (DNA): TGCAGCGCTGGGACAGGGCTGGATGAGCAGTACTTC. Its translation: CSAGTGLDEQYF.

This clonotype was seen more than once but under ten times. This chain links TRBV6-5 with TRBJ2-5; D assignment may be TRBD1 or TRBD2 (5 bases each). Trimming pared 5 bases from V and 0 bases from J, leaving 10 bases between. CDR1 MNHEY and CDR2 SVGAGI come from the germline V gene. There are 14 residues in the CDR3. The CDR3: CASSLPGHQETQYF. The CDR3 nucleotides are TGTGCCAGCAGTCTACCGGGACACCAAGAGACCCAGTACTTC.